What follows are 7 T cell receptor beta chains derived from one specimen sequenced in a study of T cells after yellow fever vaccination. Using its own MiXCR run on the 5' RACE reads, TCRdb lists one record per CDR3 protein. The sample has under 300,000 distinct CDR3 sequences, about 7% seen once; the top ten hold roughly 0.86%. The sample was CD4+ T cells sorted from PBMCs, taken 15 days after the yellow fever booster vaccination. The receptors originated from a man aged 30-40 years who received the YFV17D yellow fever vaccine.

There are a few counts of this clonotype. This chain links TRBV12-3 or TRBV12-4 with TRBJ2-1, with 9 bases that match TRBD2. J was trimmed by 9 bases and V by 6 bases; bases with no gene match: 6. This CDR3 spans 13 amino acids. CDR3 nucleotide sequence: TGTGCCAGCAGCAGAATGACTAGCGGTGAGCAGTTCTTC. This translates into CASSRMTSGEQFF.

The genes are TRBV29-1 and TRBJ1-1; 11 bases match TRBD1. Germline V gene sequence: CDR1 SQVTM, CDR2 ANQGSEA. V shed 6 bases, J shed 5 bases, and the junction held 5 bases outside the gene matches. This CDR3 spans 13 amino acids. CDR3 sequence (DNA): TGCAGCGTGGGACAGGGGGTTCGAACTGAAGCTTTCTTT. Protein: CSVGQGVRTEAFF.

The sample holds a few counts of this clonotype. V gene TRBV20-1 combines with J gene TRBJ2-5, with 13 bases matching TRBD2. J was trimmed by 2 bases and V by 2 bases; bases with no gene match: 5. CDR1 and CDR2 (germline): DFQATT, SNEGSKA (reference sequence). CDR3 length equals 16 residues. CDR3 nucleotides: TGCAGTGCTAGACCCACGGGACTAGCGGGACAAGAGACCCAGTACTTC. Protein sequence: CSARPTGLAGQETQYF.

This clonotype showed up many times. The chain has TRBV29-1 and TRBJ2-2; TRBD2 matches 10 bases. J gave up 2 bases and V 7 bases, and 4 bases lay outside the gene matches. Germline V CDR1 and CDR2: SQVTM, ANQGSEA. This CDR3 is 14 amino acids long. CDR3 in amino acids: CSGSGRENTGELFF. CDR3 in DNA: TGCAGCGGGAGCGGGAGGGAAAACACCGGGGAGCTGTTTTTT.

This clonotype was recorded once. A read error is possible here, since a much larger clone lies one base away. This chain connects TRBV28 to TRBJ1-3, with D possibly being TRBD1 (5 bases). Germline V gene data show CDR1 as MDHEN and CDR2 as SYDVKM. The CDR3 sequence is 18 residues long. V was cut by 5 bases and J by 0 bases, with 20 bases left in between. The chain's CDR3 is CASSPKGKMGNSGNTIYF. Written as DNA, the CDR3 is TGTGCCAGCAGTCCCAAGGGGAAGATGGGGAACTCTGGAAACACCATATATTTT.

There are a few counts of this clonotype. The chain is built from TRBV6-2 or TRBV6-3 and TRBJ2-2; 13 bases line up with TRBD2. Germline trimming cut 5 bases from V and 7 bases from J; bases unmatched to any gene: 19. The V gene's germline CDR1 is MNHEY and CDR2 SVGEGT. The CDR3 is 20 residues long. The CDR3 DNA follows: TGTGCCAGCAGTAACTGGGCTCCCGGACTAGCGGGAGAATATGGCGGGGAGCTGTTTTTT. Amino acids: CASSNWAPGLAGEYGGELFF.

This clonotype showed up just a few times. This chain joins TRBV5-1 and TRBJ2-4, with D perhaps assigned TRBD1 or TRBD2 (5 bases each). The CDR3 is 15 residues long. Per the germline V gene, CDR1 is SGHRS and CDR2 is YFSETQ. Trimming cost V 0 bases and J 2 bases, with 9 bases left between them. The CDR3 sequence is CASSLDGGTKNIQYF. The CDR3 region has the DNA TGCGCCAGCAGCTTGGATGGGGGAACCAAAAACATTCAGTACTTC.